Each of the 8 T cell receptor beta chains below was sequenced from the same sample in a study of molecular identifiers for immune sequencing clone quantification. TCRdb ran MiXCR on the PCR reads and lists one entry per CDR3 protein. The data show approximately 670,000 distinct CDR3 sequences, 15% to 20% seen once. Material for sequencing was naive CD8+ T cells from blood, with Jurkat cell RNA spiked in. The subset here: FACS-sorted CD8+CD4-CCR7+CD45RA+ naive T cells. All receptors come from a human donor in good health. Some libraries in this study had Jurkat cell RNA spiked in.

This clonotype appeared many times. The CDR3 loop reads CASSQDRIEAFF. The CDR3, as DNA: TGTGCCAGCAGCCAAGACAGGATCGAAGCTTTCTTT. This chain uses TRBV14 with TRBJ1-1; no clear D. In germline, CDR1 is SGHDN, CDR2 FVKESK. This CDR3 has 12 amino acids. The germline V and J ends were trimmed by 0 bases and 8 bases, with 7 bases remaining between them.

This clonotype has just a few counts. The V and J genes are TRBV19 and TRBJ2-1; no clear D gene. The CDR3 sequence is 15 residues long. The V gene's germline CDR1 is LNHDA and CDR2 SQIVND (reference sequence). The V end was cut by 5 bases, the J end by 0 bases, with 11 bases between. The DNA of the CDR3 is TGTGCCAGTAGTCCAATGGGCGACTCCTACAATGAGCAGTTCTTC. This sequence encodes CASSPMGDSYNEQFF.

The chain has TRBV5-6 and TRBJ1-1, with D perhaps matching TRBD1 (5 bases). Germline values: CDR1 SGHDT, CDR2 YYEEEE. The CDR3 has 14 residues. The germline V and J ends were trimmed by 2 bases and 4 bases, with 12 bases remaining between them. CDR3 region: CASSLGTITTEAFF. CDR3 sequence (DNA): TGTGCCAGCAGCTTAGGGACTATCACCACTGAAGCTTTCTTT.

The chain recombines TRBV19 with TRBJ2-2, with TRBD2 matching 12 bases. Germline trimming cut 7 bases from V and 7 bases from J; bases unmatched to any gene: 7. The CDR3 has 15 residues. CDR1 and CDR2 (germline): LNHDA, SQIVND (reference sequence). The chain's CDR3 is CASTLAGGPGGELFF. The CDR3 DNA is TGTGCCAGTACCCTAGCGGGAGGGCCCGGCGGGGAGCTGTTTTTT.

This clonotype was found many times. This sequence joins TRBV7-2 and TRBJ2-1; 8 bases are shared with TRBD1. V was clipped by 5 bases and J by 6 bases; unmatched bases: 6. This CDR3 has 14 residues. Germline V lookup: CDR1 SGHTA, CDR2 FQGNSA. As DNA, the CDR3 is TGTGCCAGCAGCCCCTGGACAGGGAGCAATGAGCAGTTCTTC. This sequence encodes CASSPWTGSNEQFF.

This clonotype was observed at least ten times. This sequence joins TRBV9 and TRBJ1-1; D remains unclear. Germline assignment: CDR1 SGDLS and CDR2 YYNGEE. The CDR3 covers 13 residues. V lost 3 bases and J lost 2, with 8 bases in between. This chain's CDR3 is CASSDGPNTEAFF. The CDR3 DNA reads as TGTGCCAGCAGCGACGGACCAAACACTGAAGCTTTCTTT. The variable domain in full, with the rest retrieved from reference TRBV9 and TRBJ1-1, is DSGVTQTPKHLITATGQRVTLRCSPRSGDLSVYWYQQSLDQGLQFLIQYYNGEERAKGNILERFSAQQFPDLHSELNLSSLELGDSALYFCASSDGPNTEAFFGQGTRLTVV.

The CDR3 protein is CASSLGVGGAYGYTF. In DNA, the CDR3 is TGTGCCAGCAGTTTAGGGGTGGGGGGGGCCTATGGCTACACCTTC. The chain couples TRBV12-3 or TRBV12-4 to TRBJ1-2; D is perhaps TRBD1 (6 bases). The germline V and J ends were trimmed by 1 base and 4 bases, with 13 bases remaining between them. The CDR3 runs to 15 residues.

This clonotype was seen many times. The CDR3 bases are TGTGCCAGCAGCACGGGGGGGCGATACGAGCAGTACTTC. Translation: CASSTGGRYEQYF. The gene calls are TRBV28 and TRBJ2-7, with 8 bases that match TRBD2. The CDR3 length is 13 residues. After removal of 6 bases from V and 4 bases from J, the junction contained 5 bases not matched to a gene. Germline V gene lookup returns CDR1 MDHEN and CDR2 SYDVKM.